This passage covers 31 T cell receptor beta chains from one sample sequenced in a study of early T cells in non-severe SARS-CoV-2 infection. In TCRdb, the 5' RACE reads were re-called with MiXCR into one record per CDR3 protein. The sample holds 110,000 or so distinct CDR3 sequences, over 10% seen once. Sequencing input: whole blood. The receptor source for this set is an adult who was a healthcare worker with PCR-confirmed SARS-CoV-2 infection or an uninfected control (not recorded which).

The chain has TRBV5-4 and TRBJ2-3; unclear D gene. The CDR3 is 15 amino acids. Trimming removed 9 bases from V and 1 base from J, with 18 bases in between. Germline assignment: CDR1 SGHNT and CDR2 YYREEE (reference sequence). The CDR3 nucleotides are TGTGCCACTAAGTCAGAGACACAGCGCACAGATACGCAGTATTTT. This sequence encodes CATKSETQRTDTQYF.

This clonotype was found many times. The chain is built from TRBV7-2 and TRBJ1-2; D remains ambiguous. Trimming shortened V by 5 bases and J by 5 bases, and 12 bases separated the two germline ends. The CDR3 consists of 13 residues. Germline V gene data show CDR1 as SGHTA and CDR2 as FQGNSA. CDR3 sequence reads: CASSPTGQYGYTF. In DNA, the CDR3 is TGTGCCAGCAGCCCGACCGGGCAGTATGGCTACACCTTC.

In regard to this clonotype: A read error may explain this, as a much larger clone is one base away. The gene calls are TRBV3-1 and TRBJ2-5; unclear D gene. The CDR3 totals 12 residues. Germline V gene data show CDR1 as LGHDT and CDR2 as YNNKEL (reference sequence). CDR3 coding DNA: TGTGCCAACAGCCCAATAGCCGGGACCCAGTACTTC. It is translated as CANSPIAGTQYF.

The chain recombines TRBV7-3 with TRBJ1-6, with a weak D call TRBD1 (6 bases). Per germline, CDR1 SGHTA and CDR2 FQGTGA. V was trimmed by 2 bases and J by 13 bases, leaving 9 bases between them. The CDR3 totals 12 residues. The CDR3 spells CASSLQGWPLHF. CDR3 in DNA: TGTGCCAGCAGCTTACAGGGGTGGCCCCTCCACTTT.

The gene calls are TRBV12-3 or TRBV12-4 and TRBJ2-1; 10 nucleotides agree with TRBD1. Losses at the gene ends were 5 bases for V and 3 bases for J; bases not matched to a gene: 4. The CDR3 extends over 15 amino acids. CDR3 protein: CASSTGQGIYNEQFF. The CDR3 nucleotides are TGTGCCAGCAGTACGGGACAGGGGATCTACAATGAGCAGTTCTTC.

At least ten counts were recorded for this clonotype. V usage is TRBV7-6 and J usage is TRBJ1-1; D is possibly TRBD1 (5 bases). Germline lookup yields CDR1 SGHVS and CDR2 FNYEAQ. The CDR3 contains 14 residues. The germline V and J ends were trimmed by 3 bases and 1 base, with 9 bases remaining between them. This chain's CDR3 is CASSFSRANTEAFF. The CDR3 DNA is TGTGCCAGCAGCTTCAGCAGGGCGAACACTGAAGCTTTCTTT.

This clonotype appeared a few times. V gene TRBV10-3 combines with J gene TRBJ2-3, with D possibly being TRBD1 or TRBD2 (5 bases each). Per germline, CDR1 ENHRY and CDR2 SYGVKD. Trimming removed 2 bases from V and 6 bases from J, with 9 bases in between. The CDR3 has 13 amino acids. The CDR3 region is CAISEPGTDTQYF. CDR3 nucleotide sequence: TGTGCCATCAGTGAGCCCGGGACCGATACGCAGTATTTT.

A few counts support this clonotype. V usage is TRBV7-2 and J usage is TRBJ2-7; the D is unclear. Germline values: CDR1 SGHTA, CDR2 FQGNSA. V lost 2 bases, J lost 1 base, and 9 bases lay in between. The CDR3 runs 14 residues. In DNA form, the CDR3 reads TGTGCCAGCAGCTTACATGGTCCTTCCTACGAGCAGTACTTC. This codes for CASSLHGPSYEQYF.

This clonotype occurred many times. This sequence joins TRBV18 and TRBJ1-3; TRBD1 agrees at 8 bases. The CDR3 contains 16 residues. V was clipped by 3 bases and J by 5 bases; unmatched bases: 9. Looked up from germline, CDR1 is KGHSH and CDR2 is LQKENI. CDR3 DNA: TGTGCCAGCTCACCCACCAGGACAGGGTCACGAAACACCATATATTTT. Protein sequence: CASSPTRTGSRNTIYF.

This clonotype was seen at least ten times. This rearrangement joins TRBV27 to TRBJ1-2; a possible D gene is TRBD1 (5 bases). The CDR3 is made up of 14 amino acids. Germline CDR1 reads MNHEY; CDR2 reads SMNVEV (reference sequence). Between the trimmed V and J ends, which lost 7 bases and 2 bases, there was a span of 14 bases. This chain's CDR3 is CASTLSGGNYGYTF. Written as DNA, the CDR3 is TGTGCCAGCACTCTCTCCGGGGGGAACTATGGCTACACCTTC.

Ten or more counts support this clonotype. Here the CDR3 DNA reads TGTGCCAGCAGCCAAGGTGGGACAAGCAGCGGCTACACCTTC. This sequence encodes CASSQGGTSSGYTF. The rearrangement links TRBV7-2 to TRBJ1-2; TRBD1 is a possible D gene (6 bases). The germline V gene encodes CDR1 SGHTA and CDR2 FQGNSA. Trimming took off 5 bases at V and 8 bases at J, with 18 bases between the two ends. The CDR3 is 14 residues long.

The table lists this clonotype with many counts. The DNA for the CDR3 is TGCGCCAGCAGCACGACAGGGAGCTATGGCTACACCTTC. Translating gives CASSTTGSYGYTF. The chain joins TRBV5-1 to TRBJ1-2, with TRBD1 identical over 7 bases. The CDR3 covers 13 residues. Per the germline V gene, CDR1 is SGHRS and CDR2 is YFSETQ. The ends lost 4 bases at V and 4 bases at J; junction bases unmatched: 4.

This clonotype appeared a few times. V usage is TRBV9 and J usage is TRBJ2-5, with unresolved D. Germline CDR1 reads SGDLS; CDR2 reads YYNGEE. The CDR3 has 15 residues. With 5 bases removed from V and 5 bases from J, the gap between germline ends came to 19 bases. The CDR3 reads CASSPSVAPAETQYF. The CDR3 DNA reads as TGTGCCAGCAGTCCCTCCGTTGCTCCAGCGGAGACCCAGTACTTC.

This clonotype was recorded many times. The chain carries TRBV5-6 and TRBJ2-1, with D possibly being TRBD2 (6 bases). There are 13 residues in the CDR3. CDR1 and CDR2 from the germline V gene are SGHDT and YYEEEE. V was trimmed by 2 bases and J by 9 bases, leaving 12 bases between them. This CDR3 reads CASSLPGVGEQFF. In DNA, the CDR3 is TGTGCCAGCAGCTTACCGGGGGTAGGTGAGCAGTTCTTC.

In this sample, this clonotype turned up a few times. This chain uses TRBV29-1 with TRBJ1-1, with D unclear. This CDR3 has 11 residues. V was shortened by 1 base and J by 6 bases, with 6 bases between the two germline ends. Germline V gives CDR1 SQVTM, CDR2 ANQGSEA. This CDR3 is CSVEGVAEAFF. In nucleotides, the CDR3 is TGCAGCGTTGAAGGAGTCGCTGAAGCTTTCTTT.

This clonotype turned up a few times. The chain joins TRBV12-3 or TRBV12-4 to TRBJ2-1, with TRBD2 matching 13 bases. CDR3 size: 15 residues. J was trimmed by 6 bases and V by 6 bases; bases with no gene match: 5. As DNA, the CDR3 is TGTGCCAGCAGAGCTGGACTAGCGGGGGCCAATGAGCAGTTCTTC. As protein: CASRAGLAGANEQFF.

The rearrangement links TRBV6-5 to TRBJ2-7; D call uncertain. V was pared by 5 bases and J by 7 bases, with 12 bases between. This CDR3 has 12 amino acids. Germline-derived CDR1 and CDR2 are MNHEY and SVGAGI. For the CDR3, the DNA is TGTGCCAGCAGTACCACTGACGGGGAGCAGTACTTC. It translates to CASSTTDGEQYF.

The V and J genes are TRBV2 and TRBJ2-5, with 14 positions matching TRBD2. The germline gives CDR1 SNHLY, CDR2 FYNNEI. CDR3 size: 15 residues. V lost 5 bases to trimming and J lost 5 bases; unmatched junction nucleotides: 4. CDR3 protein: CASSRTSGRLETQYF. The CDR3 DNA reads TGTGCCAGCAGTCGGACTAGCGGGAGGTTGGAGACCCAGTACTTC.

The genes are TRBV19 and TRBJ1-2; 9 nucleotides align to TRBD1. Unmatched junction bases numbered 4, after V lost 7 bases and J lost 4 bases. The CDR3 loop spans 13 amino acids. The germline gives CDR1 LNHDA, CDR2 SQIVND (reference sequence). The DNA of the CDR3 is TGTGCCAGTAACAGGGGGCCCACCTATGGCTACACCTTC. Protein product: CASNRGPTYGYTF.

This clonotype was seen a few times. The chain is built from TRBV12-3 or TRBV12-4 and TRBJ1-2; 12 nucleotides align to TRBD1. The CDR3 runs 14 residues. J gave up 8 bases and V 6 bases, and 7 bases lay outside the gene matches. CDR3 sequence: CASSEGQGAGGYTF. CDR3 in DNA: TGTGCCAGCAGCGAGGGACAGGGGGCAGGAGGCTACACCTTC.

The table lists this clonotype with many counts. The chain uses TRBV12-3 or TRBV12-4 and TRBJ1-4, with a weak D call TRBD1 (6 bases). The CDR3 covers 13 residues. With 4 bases removed from V and 7 bases from J, the gap between germline ends came to 10 bases. CDR3 sequence reads: CASSSNRVEKLFF. CDR3 sequence (DNA): TGTGCCAGCAGTTCCAACAGGGTTGAAAAACTGTTTTTT.

This clonotype has only a few counts. As DNA, the CDR3 is TGTGCCAGCAGTAGTAAGGGTGAAGCTTTCTTT. Protein: CASSSKGEAFF. The genes are TRBV28 and TRBJ1-1; D unresolved. Trimming left V 5 bases short and J 7 bases short, with 8 bases between. Looked up from germline, CDR1 is MDHEN and CDR2 is SYDVKM. This CDR3 has 11 residues.

This rearrangement joins TRBV12-5 to TRBJ1-2; TRBD1 might be the D (6 bases). Trimming removed 4 bases at V and 6 bases at J, with 15 bases between. In germline, CDR1 is LGHNT, CDR2 FRNRAP. The CDR3 length is 14 residues. DNA for the CDR3: TGTGCTAGTGGTTCAGTGGGGGCCGGGGATGGCTACACCTTC. Its translation is CASGSVGAGDGYTF.

The V call is TRBV29-1, the J call TRBJ2-1; no clear D gene. Germline values: CDR1 SQVTM, CDR2 ANQGSEA. Trimming removed 7 bases from V and 7 bases from J, with 17 bases in between. The CDR3 extends over 13 amino acids. The CDR3 DNA is TGCAGCGCTCGCCCCGAGGTTCAGAATGAGCAGTTCTTC. Its protein product is CSARPEVQNEQFF.

This clonotype was seen many times. The chain combines TRBV7-9 with TRBJ2-3; the D gene could be TRBD1 or TRBD2 (5 bases each). The CDR3 has 14 residues. Germline assignment: CDR1 SEHNR and CDR2 FQNEAQ (reference sequence). V lost 4 bases, J lost 4 bases, and 12 bases lay in between. The CDR3 spells CASSSGTQADTQYF. The CDR3 region has the DNA TGTGCCAGCAGCTCGGGAACACAGGCAGATACGCAGTATTTT.

This clonotype was detected only a few times. This chain joins TRBV3-1 and TRBJ2-1, with TRBD1 as a possible D gene (6 bases). The CDR3 contains 15 residues. Germline V lookup: CDR1 LGHDT, CDR2 YNNKEL (reference sequence). V lost 6 bases to trimming and J lost 0 bases, with 12 bases between them. For the CDR3, the DNA is TGTGCCAGCAGTCCTCAGGACAGCTCCTACAATGAGCAGTTCTTC. Protein sequence: CASSPQDSSYNEQFF.

To note about this clonotype: One end of the junction varies from germline; a read error may be responsible. The chain's CDR3 is CVSSYSPNRDYTF. In nucleotides, the CDR3 is TGTGTCAGCAGTTACTCCCCCAACAGGGATTACACCTTC. The chain has TRBV6-6 and TRBJ1-2; possible D gene TRBD1, 6 bases. The germline gives CDR1 MNHNY, CDR2 SVGAGI (reference sequence). The CDR3 contains 13 residues.

In this sample, this clonotype turned up many times. The V call is TRBV18, the J call TRBJ2-3, with 9 bases identical to TRBD2. The J segment lost 4 bases and the V segment lost 1 base, leaving 9 bases of the junction unmatched. The length of the CDR3 is 17 residues. Germline V lookup: CDR1 KGHSH, CDR2 LQKENI. CDR3 nucleotide sequence: TGTGCCAGCTCACCACGGATGATTAGCGGGAGTGCAGATACGCAGTATTTT. Its protein product is CASSPRMISGSADTQYF.

The V gene is TRBV9, the J gene TRBJ2-1, with D maybe TRBD2 (6 bases). This CDR3 region has 15 residues. V lost 0 bases, J lost 9 bases, and 16 bases lay in between. CDR1 and CDR2 (germline): SGDLS, YYNGEE. CDR3 sequence: CASSVVPELAAEQFF. CDR3 sequence (DNA): TGTGCCAGCAGCGTAGTGCCGGAATTAGCGGCTGAGCAGTTCTTC.

This clonotype was seen ten or more times. This chain uses TRBV7-6 with TRBJ1-1; maybe TRBD1 (5 bases). Germline CDR1 SGHVS, CDR2 FNYEAQ. V was cut by 4 bases and J by 10 bases, with 13 bases left in between. The CDR3 spans 12 residues. The CDR3 DNA reads TGTGCCAGCAGCTCAACAGCGGGGGGAGCTTTCTTT. It is translated as CASSSTAGGAFF.

Written as DNA, the CDR3 is TGTGCCAGCTCACCCAGGGTAACAGCAACTAATGAAAAACTGTTTTTT. Translating gives CASSPRVTATNEKLFF. V usage is TRBV18 and J usage is TRBJ1-4; possibly TRBD1 for D (5 bases). This CDR3 has 16 residues. Trimming shortened V by 3 bases and J by 0 bases, and 11 bases separated the two germline ends. Germline V lookup: CDR1 KGHSH, CDR2 LQKENI.